A single sample gave rise to the 3 T cell receptor beta chains below, sequenced in a study of shared clonotypes between healthy human individuals. TCRdb's copy holds only in-frame clones and misses some; the assay was immunoSEQ multiplex PCR. The table shows about half a million clones, with 79% occurring only once. Sequences were obtained from PBMCs. These receptors originate from a woman aged 40 to 49 in good health. Some clones in this sample may be carry-over from other donors' samples.

The chain is built from TRBV6-1 and TRBJ2-6; D gene ambiguous. The CDR3 sequence is 16 residues long. Trimming took off 2 bases at V and 0 bases at J, with 8 bases between the two ends. Per the germline V gene, CDR1 is MNHNS and CDR2 is SASEGT. CDR3 amino acids: CASSETLSSGANVLTF. In nucleotides, the CDR3 is TGTGCCAGCAGTGAAACGTTGAGCTCTGGGGCCAACGTCCTGACTTTC.

This clone was recorded a few times. The CDR3 sequence: CASSSPNAGQGYEKLFF. The CDR3 bases are TGTGCCAGCAGTTCTCCTAACGCGGGACAGGGATATGAAAAACTGTTTTTT. The chain links TRBV28 to TRBJ1-4; 9 nucleotides line up with TRBD1. J lost 6 bases, V lost 4 bases, and 12 bases had no gene match. Germline V lookup: CDR1 MDHEN, CDR2 SYDVKM. CDR3 length: 17 amino acids.

The rearrangement links TRBV28 to TRBJ2-3; weak D call: TRBD2 (6 bases). Germline V gene sequence: CDR1 MDHEN, CDR2 SYDVKM. This CDR3 is built from 15 residues. The V end lost 2 bases, the J end lost 9 bases, and 18 bases lay between the germline ends. The CDR3: CASSLLDQRVATQYF. Written as DNA, the CDR3 is TGTGCCAGCAGTTTACTAGACCAGCGGGTGGCCACGCAGTATTTT. Full variable domain (outside the CDR3, taken from reference TRBV28 and TRBJ2-3): DVKVTQSSRYLVKRTGEKVFLECVQDMDHENMFWYRQDPGLGLRLIYFSYDVKMKEKGDIPEGYSVSREKKERFSLILESASTNQTSMYLCASSLLDQRVATQYFGPGTRLTVL.